This TCR beta chain emerged from a study of T cells in Graves' hyperthyroidism and ophthalmopathy. About the study: The initial diagnosis was the point when peripheral blood was collected, ahead of any treatment. Broader study findings: The majority of expanded thyroid clonotypes above 0.001 also appeared in blood.

Extraction of PBMCs used about 9.2 ml of fresh peripheral blood. Researchers amplified the TCR beta CDR3 regions from RNA transcripts. First-round RT-PCR targeting the TCR CDR3 was performed with the HTBI primer set. TCRdb independently ran MiXCR on the multiplex PCR reads; one entry per CDR3 protein. The table lists 700,000 or so distinct CDR3 sequences, roughly 15% of them singletons. This clonotype has more than one count but fewer than ten. Its antigen is not identified. This CDR3 has 17 residues. Germline trimming cut 8 bases from V and 1 base from J; bases unmatched to any gene: 16. Germline lookup yields CDR1 MNHNS and CDR2 SASEGT.

This receptor was obtained from a man aged 18 to 30 with Graves' hyperthyroidism. The sequencing input was blood. The rearrangement uses TRBV6-1 and TRBJ2-7, with TRBD2 matching 8 bases. In nucleotides, the CDR3 is TGTGCCAGCGGTAAAAGCGCTACTAGCGGAAGTTCCTACGAGCAGTACTTC. Translated: CASGKSATSGSSYEQYF.